A selection of T cell receptor beta chains follows, all from one sample in a study of blood T cells in healthy people across ages. TCRdb analysed the 5' RACE reads with MiXCR anew, one entry per CDR3 protein. The sample lists some 750,000 distinct CDR3 sequences, about 20% seen once, with roughly 22% in the top ten. The sample was blood. Source of these receptors: a man between 65 and 85 years old in good health. CDR3s include the opening cysteine and the closing phenylalanine or tryptophan. The order of the fields is clone size, J gene, V gene, D gene, CDR3 DNA, CDR3 protein. A D gene is named only where the DNA matches it firmly. The size of a clone is reported for some rows only, either as once, few or many, or as a class for expanded clones.

clone size: .
J gene: TRBJ1-5
V gene: TRBV6-5
D gene: .
CDR3 DNA: TGTGCCAGCAGTTACTCGATCGCAGGAAATCAGCCCCAGCATTTT
CDR3 protein: CASSYSIAGNQPQHF

clone size: .
J gene: TRBJ2-7
V gene: TRBV11-2
D gene: TRBD1
CDR3 DNA: TGTGCCAGCAGCCCCCGGACAGGGTACGGTTACGAGCAGTACTTC
CDR3 protein: CASSPRTGYGYEQYF

clone size: .
J gene: TRBJ1-1
V gene: TRBV5-6
D gene: TRBD1
CDR3 DNA: TGTGCCAGCAGCTCCTTGGGGACAGCAAACACTGAAGCTTTCTTT
CDR3 protein: CASSSLGTANTEAFF

clone size: few
J gene: TRBJ1-1
V gene: TRBV5-1
D gene: .
CDR3 DNA: TGCGCCAGCAGCTTGGCCTGGCAGAGCACTGAAGCTTTCTTT
CDR3 protein: CASSLAWQSTEAFF

clone size: .
J gene: TRBJ2-7
V gene: TRBV11-3
D gene: .
CDR3 DNA: TGTGCCAGCAGCTACGTGCATCGGATTATCTCCTACGAGCAGTACTTC
CDR3 protein: CASSYVHRIISYEQYF

clone size: few
J gene: TRBJ1-6
V gene: TRBV28
D gene: .
CDR3 DNA: TGTGCCAGCACCCTAGGAAGGATAACGTCGAATTCACCCCTCCACTTT
CDR3 protein: CASTLGRITSNSPLHF

clone size: .
J gene: TRBJ2-5
V gene: TRBV12-3/TRBV12-4
D gene: TRBD2
CDR3 DNA: TGTGCCAGCAGTTTAACGTCTAGCGGACAAGAGACCCAGTACTTC
CDR3 protein: CASSLTSSGQETQYF

clone size: few
J gene: TRBJ2-3
V gene: TRBV20-1
D gene: TRBD2
CDR3 DNA: TGCAGTGCTACCCCGGGACTAGCGGGGGTAGGCTTAGATACGCAGTATTTT
CDR3 protein: CSATPGLAGVGLDTQYF

clone size: few
J gene: TRBJ2-5
V gene: TRBV25-1
D gene: TRBD1
CDR3 DNA: TGTGCCAGCAGTGACCTCGGGACAGTTTGGGAGACCCAGTACTTC
CDR3 protein: CASSDLGTVWETQYF

clone size: few
J gene: TRBJ2-5
V gene: TRBV6-5
D gene: TRBD1
CDR3 DNA: TGTGCCAGCAGTTACTCGAACAGGGGGCGTGAGACCCAGTACTTC
CDR3 protein: CASSYSNRGRETQYF

clone size: .
J gene: TRBJ1-1
V gene: TRBV29-1
D gene: TRBD1
CDR3 DNA: TGCAGCCTAGGACAGGGCGACACTGAAGCTTTCTTT
CDR3 protein: CSLGQGDTEAFF

clone size: few
J gene: TRBJ1-2
V gene: TRBV7-9
D gene: .
CDR3 DNA: TGTGCCAGCAGCTTAGAAACCGGCCGGTACTATGGCTACACCTTC
CDR3 protein: CASSLETGRYYGYTF

clone size: .
J gene: TRBJ2-2
V gene: TRBV20-1
D gene: TRBD2
CDR3 DNA: TGCAGTGCTAGGGACCTAGCGGAGTACACCGGGGAGCGGTTTTTT
CDR3 protein: CSARDLAEYTGERFF

clone size: few
J gene: TRBJ1-1
V gene: TRBV7-2
D gene: .
CDR3 DNA: TGTGCCAGCAGCTCTAGGTTTACGGGCACTGAAGCTTTCTTT
CDR3 protein: CASSSRFTGTEAFF

clone size: .
J gene: TRBJ1-2
V gene: TRBV18
D gene: .
CDR3 DNA: TGTGCCAGCTCACTGTCGAGTCCCGCAGGACTAAACTATGGCTACACCTTC
CDR3 protein: CASSLSSPAGLNYGYTF

clone size: few
J gene: TRBJ1-6
V gene: TRBV20-1
D gene: .
CDR3 DNA: TGCAGTGCTAGAGAGGGTCTTTTGGCTTCACCCCTCCACTTT
CDR3 protein: CSAREGLLASPLHF